This T cell receptor beta chain was captured in a study of blood T cell repertoires in COVID-19. Study details: Spain, Italy and the United States supplied samples that represented acute and convalescent COVID-19. Sample material is recorded as cDNA or gDNA derived from T cells, B-cell-depleted T cells, or PBMCs.

In the original analysis: Reference gene primer amplification gave estimated nucleated cell counts. Profiled with immunoSEQ multiplex PCR; TCRdb holds only in-frame clones, not every one. V and J calls and clone size are copied from that table; D and trimming were computed from the DNA. The data contain 210,000 or so clones, roughly nine tenths of them seen just once; the ten biggest clones take up around 7%. Germline trimming cut 1 base from V and 4 bases from J; bases unmatched to any gene: 4. Germline lookup yields CDR1 SGHRS and CDR2 YFSETQ. This CDR3 contains 15 residues. The clonotype was recovered from a man aged 35-49 years with acute or convalescent COVID-19. The chain carries TRBV5-1 and TRBJ1-4, with 7 bases fitting TRBD1. Sequences were obtained from peripheral blood. Written as DNA, the CDR3 is TGCGCCAGCAGCTTGCAAGGGGGCGGTAATGAAAAACTGTTTTTT. Residues: CASSLQGGGNEKLFF.